This T cell receptor (beta chain) stems from a study of cytomegalovirus exposure and HLA in healthy donors. As regards this clone: Its specificity is unknown.

The CDR3 sequence is 15 residues long. Trimming removed 0 bases at V and 2 bases at J, with 12 bases between. Germline V gene sequence: CDR1 SGHKS, CDR2 YYEKEE (reference sequence). The study's findings and limits: At a 0.05 false discovery rate, a later analysis found 18,000 or so TCR beta sequences to be associated with HLA alleles. Later genetic work tied a missense DCLRE1C variant to beta-chain V and J trimming. Per a prior analysis, the majority of TCR beta V segments were productive roughly 90% or roughly 30% of the time. Presence/absence analysis assumed near-uniform sequencing depth across donors.

The PCR was carried out with 60 Vbeta primers and 13 Jbeta primers. This table comes from immunoSEQ multiplex PCR, and its TCRdb copy is limited to in-frame clones, with some not included. The sample holds a few hundred thousand clones; about 81% are singletons and the top ten take under 8%. The V call is TRBV5-5, the J call TRBJ2-7; D remains ambiguous. The clonotype comes from a woman aged 55-70 years in good health and CMV-seropositive. Input material: PBMCs. The CDR3: CASSLENFHTYEQYF. DNA for the CDR3: TGTGCCAGCAGCTTGGAAAACTTCCATACCTACGAGCAGTACTTC. Based on the CDR3 plus reference TRBV5-5 and TRBJ2-7, the full variable domain is DAGVTQSPTHLIKTRGQQVTLRCSPISGHKSVSWYQQVLGQGPQFIFQYYEKEERGRGNFPDRFSARQFPNYSSELNVNALLLGDSALYLCASSLENFHTYEQYFGPGTRLTVT.